These 27 T cell receptor beta chains were sequenced from one sample in a study of beta chain features in type 1 diabetes listed by TCRdb under 2018. The library was made by the immunoSEQ multiplex PCR assay. The entire amount of isolated RNA was reverse transcribed using the High Capacity cDNA Reverse Transcription Kit, so the sequenced TCRB transcripts were expressed ones. TCRdb carries this immuneACCESS record with in-frame sequences only. Its versions omit some clonotypes, under half of them owing to an unresolved V gene in the studies checked, with the rest unexplained. The table for this sample lists more than 300,000 clones; roughly 15% of them were counted only once. About 0.019% of the sample is taken by the ten largest. The sample taken for sequencing was naive CD4+ T cells from blood. What the cell subset or site label conveys for this sample: true naive CD4+ T cells. These TCRs come from a woman aged 18-30 years in good health.

The V and J genes are TRBV29-1 and TRBJ2-3; TRBD2 is a possible D gene (5 bases). The CDR3 is 13 residues long. Germline lookup yields CDR1 SQVTM and CDR2 ANQGSEA. V was pared by 3 bases and J by 0 bases, with 7 bases between. CDR3 bases: TGCAGCGTTGACGGCGGGAGCACAGATACGCAGTATTTT. Encoded protein: CSVDGGSTDTQYF.

The chain joins TRBV30 to TRBJ2-1, with D hard to call. There are 17 residues in the CDR3. Germline values: CDR1 GTSNPN, CDR2 SVGIG (reference sequence). The germline V and J ends were trimmed by 0 bases and 4 bases, with 19 bases remaining between them. CDR3 in DNA: TGTGCCTGGAGTGTCGCCCCCGACTTAACGATGTACAATGAGCAGTTCTTC. This translates into CAWSVAPDLTMYNEQFF.

This sequence joins TRBV29-1 and TRBJ2-2; a weak D match, TRBD1 (6 bases). The V end lost 3 bases, the J end lost 4 bases, and 9 bases lay between the germline ends. The CDR3 contains 13 residues. CDR1 is SQVTM and CDR2 is ANQGSEA in the germline V gene. The CDR3 region has the DNA TGCAGCGTTGACAGGGGTAGCACCGGGGAGCTGTTTTTT. Amino acids: CSVDRGSTGELFF.

V gene TRBV25-1 combines with J gene TRBJ2-5; TRBD2 is a possible D gene (6 bases). Germline loops: CDR1 MGHDK, CDR2 SYGVNS. V was trimmed by 6 bases and J by 1 base, leaving 15 bases between them. This CDR3 is 15 amino acids long. The DNA for the CDR3 is TGTGCCAGCAGGGGGGTTGGCGGGGCCCAAGAGACCCAGTACTTC. Its translation is CASRGVGGAQETQYF.

This clone was found a few times. The chain couples TRBV2 to TRBJ2-7, with 10 bases fitting TRBD2. Germline V CDR1 and CDR2: SNHLY, FYNNEI. The CDR3 contains 14 residues. Trimming took 5 bases from V and 4 from J; bases not matched to a gene: 5. CDR3 sequence reads: CASSLASGRYEQYF. The CDR3 DNA is TGTGCCAGCAGTTTGGCTAGCGGGAGATACGAGCAGTACTTC.

This clone was seen a handful of times. The chain uses TRBV5-1 and TRBJ2-1, with 14 bases lining up with TRBD2. Looked up from germline, CDR1 is SGHRS and CDR2 is YFSETQ. Unmatched junction bases numbered 6, after V lost 5 bases and J lost 8 bases. The CDR3 extends over 15 amino acids. The CDR3 DNA reads TGCGCCAGCAGGAACGGACTAGCGGGAGGACATGAGCAGTTCTTC. Amino acid sequence: CASRNGLAGGHEQFF. The full variable domain, in which reference TRBV5-1 and TRBJ2-1 provide the parts outside the CDR3, is KAGVTQTPRYLIKTRGQQVTLSCSPISGHRSVSWYQQTPGQGLQFLFEYFSETQRNKGNFPGRFSGRQFSNSRSEMNVSTLELGDSALYLCASRNGLAGGHEQFFGPGTRLTVL.

This clone has a handful of counts. The rearrangement links TRBV7-9 to TRBJ2-1; 8 bases line up with TRBD2. The CDR3 contains 18 residues. CDR1 and CDR2 (germline): SEHNR, FQNEAQ (reference sequence). Trimming cost V 2 bases and J 6 bases; bases outside gene matches: 15. The CDR3 DNA reads as TGTGCCAGCAGCTTAACTGGTTGGGCCGGGACTAGACGCAATGAGCAGTTCTTC. Its protein is CASSLTGWAGTRRNEQFF.

This clone appeared a few times. J is TRBJ2-5 and V is TRBV2, with D possibly being TRBD2 (6 bases). The CDR3 extends over 16 amino acids. V dropped 7 bases and J dropped 5 bases, with 23 bases sitting between them. Germline V gives CDR1 SNHLY, CDR2 FYNNEI. The DNA for the CDR3 is TGTGCCAGCACCGAGGAGGGACCGAACGTTGGGGAGACCCAGTACTTC. It codes for CASTEEGPNVGETQYF.

The J gene is TRBJ1-1, the V gene TRBV20-1; D ambiguous. CDR1 is DFQATT and CDR2 is SNEGSKA in the germline V gene (reference sequence). This CDR3 region has 11 residues. V lost 1 base, J lost 5 bases, and 5 bases lay in between. The CDR3 sequence: CSARVRTEAFF. The CDR3 DNA reads as TGCAGTGCTAGAGTGCGTACTGAAGCTTTCTTT.

V is TRBV6-6 and J is TRBJ1-2; D is unclear. The CDR3 is 15 residues long. V was pared by 6 bases and J by 0 bases, with 14 bases between. Germline loops: CDR1 MNHNY, CDR2 SVGAGI (reference sequence). CDR3 nucleotides: TGTGCCAGCAGAACCGCACAGCATTCTAACTATGGCTACACCTTC. The encoded protein is CASRTAQHSNYGYTF.

This sequence joins TRBV30 and TRBJ2-1; D is uncertain. V lost 3 bases and J lost 2, with 11 bases in between. Germline V CDR1 and CDR2: GTSNPN, SVGIG (reference sequence). CDR3 size: 14 residues. CDR3 nucleotides: TGTGCCTGGAGAGCGAGAGGCACCTACAATGAGCAGTTCTTC. It codes for CAWRARGTYNEQFF.

The sample holds a few counts of this clone. The chain joins TRBV4-2 to TRBJ1-4; TRBD1 might be the D (6 bases). Trimming took 1 base from V and 1 from J, leaving 13 bases between them. Germline V gives CDR1 LGHNA, CDR2 YNFKEQ. The CDR3 contains 17 residues. In DNA form, the CDR3 reads TGTGCCAGCAGCCAAGCAAGGGGGGGCAGAACTAATGAAAAACTGTTTTTT. Protein sequence: CASSQARGGRTNEKLFF.

This chain connects TRBV19 to TRBJ2-7, with D tentatively TRBD2 (6 bases). There are 14 residues in the CDR3. Germline CDR1 and CDR2: LNHDA and SQIVND (reference sequence). The ends were cut back, 4 bases at V and 6 bases at J, with 16 bases in the middle. In DNA, the CDR3 is TGTGCCAGTAGTACCTCGCTGGACTATCGCGAGCAGTACTTC. It yields the protein CASSTSLDYREQYF.

This clone was counted between two and nine times. The V and J genes are TRBV6-6 and TRBJ1-5, with a tentative D call TRBD1 (5 bases). V was clipped by 8 bases and J by 4 bases, with 6 bases between them. This CDR3 has 11 amino acids. Germline V gives CDR1 MNHNY, CDR2 SVGAGI (reference sequence). The CDR3: CASQGNQPQHF. CDR3 nucleotide sequence: TGTGCCAGCCAGGGAAATCAGCCCCAGCATTTT.

This chain links TRBV6-5 with TRBJ1-2, with D perhaps matching TRBD1 (6 bases). This CDR3 is built from 12 residues. Trimming took 5 bases from V and 2 from J, leaving 6 bases between them. In germline, CDR1 is MNHEY, CDR2 SVGAGI. The CDR3 region has the DNA TGTGCCAGCAGTGGACAGAACTATGGCTACACCTTC. This sequence encodes CASSGQNYGYTF.

V usage is TRBV28 and J usage is TRBJ2-3; 7 bases line up with TRBD2. Germline CDR1 reads MDHEN; CDR2 reads SYDVKM. CDR3 length: 14 residues. The V segment lost 3 bases and the J segment 6 bases; nucleotides outside the gene matches: 6. CDR3 DNA: TGTGCCAGCAGTTTCGGGCTAGCGGTCGATACGCAGTATTTT. Its translation is CASSFGLAVDTQYF.

This clone appeared a few times. The V and J genes are TRBV7-9 and TRBJ1-4; 8 nucleotides align to TRBD1. Germline V lookup: CDR1 SEHNR, CDR2 FQNEAQ (reference sequence). The CDR3 length is 13 residues. Trimming at V came to 5 bases and at J to 7 bases, leaving 3 bases not matched to a gene. CDR3 bases: TGTGCCAGCAGCCCGACAGGGGCTGAAAAACTGTTTTTT. It yields the protein CASSPTGAEKLFF. Filled out from reference TRBV7-9 and TRBJ1-4, the complete variable domain reads DTGVSQNPRHKITKRGQNVTFRCDPISEHNRLYWYRQTLGQGPEFLTYFQNEAQLEKSRLLSDRFSAERPKGSFSTLEIQRTEQGDSAMYLCASSPTGAEKLFFGSGTQLSVL.

Only a few counts were recorded for this clone. This chain connects TRBV18 to TRBJ2-1; 7 nucleotides align to TRBD2. V shed 5 bases, J shed 7 bases, and the junction held 14 bases outside the gene matches. CDR1 and CDR2 from the germline V gene are KGHSH and LQKENI. CDR3 size: 16 residues. CDR3 sequence (DNA): TGTGCCAGCTCAAAACTTCTAGGCGGGAGCCTGAATGAGCAGTTCTTC. Its protein product is CASSKLLGGSLNEQFF.

This clone has more than one count but fewer than ten. The rearrangement joins TRBV5-4 to TRBJ1-1; unclear D gene. CDR1 SGHNT and CDR2 YYREEE come from the germline V gene (reference sequence). This CDR3 region has 15 residues. The germline V and J ends were trimmed by 0 bases and 8 bases, with 17 bases remaining between them. CDR3 region: CASSLVLKGGKEAFF. The CDR3 DNA is TGTGCCAGCAGCTTGGTTTTGAAGGGAGGTAAGGAAGCTTTCTTT. Using reference TRBV5-4 and TRBJ1-1 for the parts outside the CDR3, the full variable domain is ETGVTQSPTHLIKTRGQQVTLRCSSQSGHNTVSWYQQALGQGPQFIFQYYREEENGRGNFPPRFSGLQFPNYSSELNVNALELDDSALYLCASSLVLKGGKEAFFGQGTRLTVV.

The V gene is TRBV9, the J gene TRBJ2-3; 11 positions agree with TRBD2. The CDR3 totals 16 residues. V dropped 3 bases and J dropped 3; count of bases not matched to a gene: 6. Germline assignment: CDR1 SGDLS and CDR2 YYNGEE. The CDR3 protein is CASSAPTSGKTDTQYF. The DNA of the CDR3 is TGTGCCAGCAGCGCACCGACTAGCGGGAAAACAGATACGCAGTATTTT.

This clone was counted between two and nine times. The V call is TRBV20-1, the J call TRBJ2-5; D gene uncertain. Germline-derived CDR1 and CDR2 are DFQATT and SNEGSKA (reference sequence). This CDR3 is 11 amino acids long. With 6 bases removed from V and 9 bases from J, the gap between germline ends came to 14 bases. CDR3 protein: CSAAPSSAQYF. In nucleotides, the CDR3 is TGCAGTGCCGCCCCAAGTAGTGCCCAGTACTTC.

The chain employs TRBV30 and TRBJ1-1, with D possibly being TRBD1 (6 bases). Trimming left V 2 bases short and J 3 bases short, with 13 bases between. The CDR3 runs to 14 residues. The germline gives CDR1 GTSNPN, CDR2 SVGIG (reference sequence). Here the CDR3 reads CAWSSNRVYTEAFF. CDR3 DNA sequence: TGTGCCTGGAGTTCTAACAGGGTTTACACTGAAGCTTTCTTT.

This clone has just a few counts. The rearrangement uses TRBV2 and TRBJ1-2; D is perhaps TRBD1 (6 bases). CDR1 and CDR2 from the germline V gene are SNHLY and FYNNEI. The CDR3 extends over 15 amino acids. Trimming stripped 4 bases from V and 0 bases from J, with 12 bases between. Here the CDR3 reads CASSGGQQANYGYTF. The DNA of the CDR3 is TGTGCCAGCAGTGGCGGACAGCAAGCTAACTATGGCTACACCTTC. The entire variable domain, with the rest obtained from reference TRBV2 and TRBJ1-2, is as follows: EPEVTQTPSHQVTQMGQEVILRCVPISNHLYFYWYRQILGQKVEFLVSFYNNEISEKSEIFDDQFSVERPDGSNFTLKIRSTKLEDSAMYFCASSGGQQANYGYTFGSGTRLTVV.

The chain combines TRBV5-4 with TRBJ2-7; D unclear. The germline V and J ends were trimmed by 1 base and 1 base, with 6 bases remaining between them. The CDR3 is 13 amino acids. Germline CDR1 SGHNT, CDR2 YYREEE (reference sequence). As DNA, the CDR3 is TGTGCCAGCAGCTTGATCATGTCCTACGAGCAGTACTTC. Amino acids: CASSLIMSYEQYF.

The V gene is TRBV5-6, the J gene TRBJ2-5; D may be TRBD2 (5 bases). This CDR3 is built from 15 residues. Germline-derived CDR1 and CDR2 are SGHDT and YYEEEE. The V end was cut by 4 bases, the J end by 3 bases, with 16 bases between. This CDR3 reads CASSRLMGSEETQYF. The DNA for the CDR3 is TGTGCCAGCAGCCGGTTAATGGGTAGCGAAGAGACCCAGTACTTC.

The V gene is TRBV5-1, the J gene TRBJ2-7; no clear D. This CDR3 comprises 13 residues. Trimming stripped 2 bases from V and 1 base from J, with 7 bases between. CDR1 SGHRS and CDR2 YFSETQ come from the germline V gene. The CDR3 nucleotides are TGCGCCAGCAGCTTCGGTGCGTCCTACGAGCAGTACTTC. Protein sequence: CASSFGASYEQYF.

The chain couples TRBV30 to TRBJ2-3; 9 nucleotides match TRBD2. The germline V gene encodes CDR1 GTSNPN and CDR2 SVGIG (reference sequence). With 2 bases clipped from V and 6 bases from J, the junction kept 6 bases outside the gene matches. The CDR3 consists of 14 residues. CDR3 in amino acids: CAWSRLAEGDTQYF. As DNA, the CDR3 is TGTGCCTGGAGTAGACTAGCGGAGGGGGATACGCAGTATTTT.